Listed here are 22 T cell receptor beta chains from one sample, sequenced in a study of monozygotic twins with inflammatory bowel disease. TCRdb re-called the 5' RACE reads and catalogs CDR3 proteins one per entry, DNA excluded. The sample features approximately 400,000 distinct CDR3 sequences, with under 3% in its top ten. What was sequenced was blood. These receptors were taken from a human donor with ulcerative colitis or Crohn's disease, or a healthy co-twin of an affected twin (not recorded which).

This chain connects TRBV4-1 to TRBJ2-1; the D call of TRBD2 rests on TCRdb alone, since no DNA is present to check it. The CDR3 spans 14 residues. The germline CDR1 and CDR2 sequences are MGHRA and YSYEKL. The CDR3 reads CASSQDPAADEQFF.

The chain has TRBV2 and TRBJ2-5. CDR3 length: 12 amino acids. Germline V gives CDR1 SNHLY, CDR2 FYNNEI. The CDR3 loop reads CASTVYQETQYF. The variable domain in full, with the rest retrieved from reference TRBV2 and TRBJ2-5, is EPEVTQTPSHQVTQMGQEVILRCVPISNHLYFYWYRQILGQKVEFLVSFYNNEISEKSEIFDDQFSVERPDGSNFTLKIRSTKLEDSAMYFCASTVYQETQYFGPGTRLLVL.

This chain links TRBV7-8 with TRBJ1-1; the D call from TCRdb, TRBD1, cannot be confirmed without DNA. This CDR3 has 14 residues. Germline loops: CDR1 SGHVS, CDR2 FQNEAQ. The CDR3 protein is CASSRRGENTEAFF.

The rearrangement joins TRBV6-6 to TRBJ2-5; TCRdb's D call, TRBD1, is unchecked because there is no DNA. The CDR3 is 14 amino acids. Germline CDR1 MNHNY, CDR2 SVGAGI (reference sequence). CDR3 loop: CASTTRGGQETQYF.

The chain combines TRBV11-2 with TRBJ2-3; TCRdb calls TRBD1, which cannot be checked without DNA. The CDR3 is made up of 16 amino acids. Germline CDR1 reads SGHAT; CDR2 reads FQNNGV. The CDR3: CASSSGGDRLTDTQYF.

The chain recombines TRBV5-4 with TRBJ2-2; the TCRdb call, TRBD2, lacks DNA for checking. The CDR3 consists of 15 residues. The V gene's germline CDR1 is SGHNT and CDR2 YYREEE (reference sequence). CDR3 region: CASRPDWGGTGELFF.

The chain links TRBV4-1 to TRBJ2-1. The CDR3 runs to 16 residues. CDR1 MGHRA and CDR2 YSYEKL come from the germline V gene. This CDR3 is CASSQDFGSSYNEQFF.

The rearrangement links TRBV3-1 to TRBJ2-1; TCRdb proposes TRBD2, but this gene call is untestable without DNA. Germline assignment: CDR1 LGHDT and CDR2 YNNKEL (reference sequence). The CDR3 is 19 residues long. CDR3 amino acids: CASSQDLASGIYSYNEQFF.

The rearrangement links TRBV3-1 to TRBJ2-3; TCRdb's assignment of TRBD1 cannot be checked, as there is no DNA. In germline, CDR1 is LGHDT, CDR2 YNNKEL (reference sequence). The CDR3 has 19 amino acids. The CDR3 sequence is CASSQEGTYTGGVTDTQYF.

The CDR3 sequence: CASSLVGATGNTIYF. J is TRBJ1-3 and V is TRBV5-5; TCRdb's D call, TRBD1, is unchecked because there is no DNA. CDR1 and CDR2 from the germline V gene are SGHKS and YYEKEE (reference sequence). There are 15 residues in the CDR3.

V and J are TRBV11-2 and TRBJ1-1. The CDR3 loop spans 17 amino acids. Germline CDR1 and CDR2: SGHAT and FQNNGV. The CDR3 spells CASSLTGLRWGNTEAFF.

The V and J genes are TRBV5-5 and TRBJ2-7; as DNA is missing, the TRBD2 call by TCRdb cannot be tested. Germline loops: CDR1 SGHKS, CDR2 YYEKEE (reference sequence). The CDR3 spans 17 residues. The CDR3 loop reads CASSLSLLATSSYEQYF. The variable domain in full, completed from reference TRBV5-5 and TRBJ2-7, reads DAGVTQSPTHLIKTRGQQVTLRCSPISGHKSVSWYQQVLGQGPQFIFQYYEKEERGRGNFPDRFSARQFPNYSSELNVNALLLGDSALYLCASSLSLLATSSYEQYFGPGTRLTVT.

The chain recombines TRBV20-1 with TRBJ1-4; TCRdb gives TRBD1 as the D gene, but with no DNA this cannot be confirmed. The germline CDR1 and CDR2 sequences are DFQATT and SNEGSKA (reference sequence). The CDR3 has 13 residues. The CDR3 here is CSPEQGTNEKLFF.

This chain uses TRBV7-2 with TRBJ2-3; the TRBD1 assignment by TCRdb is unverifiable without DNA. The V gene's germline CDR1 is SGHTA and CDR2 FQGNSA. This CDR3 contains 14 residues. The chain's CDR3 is CASSYRDYTDTQYF.

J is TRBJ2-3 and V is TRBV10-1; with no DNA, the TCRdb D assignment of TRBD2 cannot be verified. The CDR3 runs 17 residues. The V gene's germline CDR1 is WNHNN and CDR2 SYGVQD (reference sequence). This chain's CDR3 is CASSESVQRGARDTQYF.

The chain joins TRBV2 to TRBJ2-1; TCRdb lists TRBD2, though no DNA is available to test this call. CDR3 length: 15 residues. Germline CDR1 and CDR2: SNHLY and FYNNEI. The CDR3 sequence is CASSEQVAGGVVQFF.

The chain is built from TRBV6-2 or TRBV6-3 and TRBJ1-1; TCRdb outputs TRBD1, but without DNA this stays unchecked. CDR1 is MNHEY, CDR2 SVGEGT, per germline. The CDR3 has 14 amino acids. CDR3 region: CASSYRGKDTEAFF.

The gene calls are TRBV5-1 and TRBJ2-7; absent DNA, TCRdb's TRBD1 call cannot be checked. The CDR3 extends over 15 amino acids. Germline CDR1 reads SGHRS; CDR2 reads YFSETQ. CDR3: CASSLVGTGTYEQYF.

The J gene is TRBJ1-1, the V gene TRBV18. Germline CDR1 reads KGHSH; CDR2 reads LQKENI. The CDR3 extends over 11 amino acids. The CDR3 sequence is CASAEGTEAFF. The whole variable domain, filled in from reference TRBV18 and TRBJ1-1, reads NAGVMQNPRHLVRRRGQEARLRCSPMKGHSHVYWYRQLPEEGLKFMVYLQKENIIDESGMPKERFSAEFPKEGPSILRIQQVVRGDSAAYFCASAEGTEAFFGQGTRLTVV.

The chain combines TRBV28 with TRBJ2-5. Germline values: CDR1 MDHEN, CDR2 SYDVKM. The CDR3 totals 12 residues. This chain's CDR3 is CASTASQETQYF.

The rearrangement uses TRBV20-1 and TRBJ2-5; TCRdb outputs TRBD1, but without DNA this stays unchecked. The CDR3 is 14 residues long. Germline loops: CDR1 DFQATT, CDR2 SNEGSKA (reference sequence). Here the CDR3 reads CSASSRGRQETQYF.

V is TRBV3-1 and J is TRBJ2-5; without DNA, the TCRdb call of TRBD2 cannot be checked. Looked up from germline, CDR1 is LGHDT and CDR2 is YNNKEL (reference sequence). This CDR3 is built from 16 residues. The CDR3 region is CASSLPRLDAQETQYF.